These 10 T cell receptor beta chains originate from one sample sequenced in a study of blood T cell repertoires in COVID-19. Some clones are missing from TCRdb's copy, which holds only in-frame ones; the method was immunoSEQ multiplex PCR. The sample lists roughly 100,000 clones, roughly 87% occurring once. The sequenced sample was peripheral blood. These TCRs come from a man in his fifties or sixties with acute or convalescent COVID-19.

This rearrangement joins TRBV6-4 to TRBJ1-1; D gene uncertain. This CDR3 has 13 amino acids. Trimming cost V 4 bases and J 0 bases, with 6 bases left between them. Germline V gene sequence: CDR1 MRHNA, CDR2 SNTAGT. The CDR3 region has the DNA TGTGCCAGCAGTGGAGAGATGAACACTGAAGCTTTCTTT. It is translated as CASSGEMNTEAFF.

This clone turned up a few times. The rearrangement joins TRBV10-3 to TRBJ2-3; 14 bases match TRBD2. V lost 4 bases and J lost 0; bases outside the gene matches: 6. Germline CDR1 reads ENHRY; CDR2 reads SYGVKD. The CDR3 has 18 amino acids. The CDR3 nucleotides read TGTGCCATCAGTGCTGGACTAGCGGGGGGACCTAGCACAGATACGCAGTATTTT. Translated, it gives CAISAGLAGGPSTDTQYF.

The chain couples TRBV7-2 to TRBJ2-3; the match to TRBD2 covers 8 bases. The CDR3 spans 14 residues. Germline CDR1 and CDR2: SGHTA and FQGNSA. V lost 5 bases to trimming and J lost 2 bases; unmatched junction nucleotides: 3. CDR3 in DNA: TGTGCCAGCAGCCCCGGACTAGCCACAGATACGCAGTATTTT. This gives the protein CASSPGLATDTQYF.

The chain combines TRBV9 with TRBJ1-5, with D possibly TRBD1 on 5 matching bases. This CDR3 contains 14 residues. Germline lookup yields CDR1 SGDLS and CDR2 YYNGEE. The ends were cut back, 3 bases at V and 6 bases at J, with 13 bases in the middle. The CDR3 sequence is CASSAVGGVQPQHF. In DNA, the CDR3 is TGTGCCAGCAGCGCCGTAGGAGGGGTTCAGCCCCAGCATTTT.

This sequence joins TRBV5-4 and TRBJ2-1, with D possibly being TRBD1 (6 bases). CDR1 is SGHNT, CDR2 YYREEE, per germline (reference sequence). Trimming cost V 4 bases and J 6 bases, with 11 bases left between them. This CDR3 is built from 13 residues. CDR3 sequence: CASSTQGINEQFF. The CDR3 DNA sequence: TGTGCCAGCAGCACACAGGGTATCAATGAGCAGTTCTTC.

This clone has only a few counts. The CDR3 coding sequence is TGCGCCAGCAGAGAGGGACAGGGGTCCTGGGAGCAGTACTTC. Translating gives CASREGQGSWEQYF. The chain joins TRBV5-1 to TRBJ2-7, with 10 nucleotides matching TRBD1. This CDR3 is 14 amino acids long. From germline, CDR1 is SGHRS and CDR2 YFSETQ. V trimming: 5 bases; J trimming: 7 bases; junction bases outside the gene matches: 9.

The chain employs TRBV6-5 and TRBJ2-7; TRBD2 aligns across 7 bases. Trimming removed 0 bases from V and 0 bases from J; junction bases left unmatched: 5. CDR3 length: 16 amino acids. The germline CDR1 and CDR2 sequences are MNHEY and SVGAGI. In nucleotides, the CDR3 is TGTGCCAGCAGTTACTCGGGCGGGAGAAGCTCCTACGAGCAGTACTTC. It codes for CASSYSGGRSSYEQYF.

This sequence joins TRBV5-1 and TRBJ2-4, with D uncertain. Germline CDR1 is SGHRS and CDR2 is YFSETQ. The CDR3 runs to 16 residues. V lost 4 bases, J lost 0 bases, and 14 bases lay in between. CDR3 amino acids: CASSTTAGLAKNIQYF. The CDR3 region has the DNA TGCGCCAGCAGCACAACGGCAGGCCTAGCCAAAAACATTCAGTACTTC. The whole variable domain, remainder taken from reference TRBV5-1 and TRBJ2-4, is KAGVTQTPRYLIKTRGQQVTLSCSPISGHRSVSWYQQTPGQGLQFLFEYFSETQRNKGNFPGRFSGRQFSNSRSEMNVSTLELGDSALYLCASSTTAGLAKNIQYFGAGTRLSVL.

The V and J genes are TRBV5-1 and TRBJ2-6; D ambiguous. Germline CDR1 SGHRS, CDR2 YFSETQ. V lost 4 bases and J lost 3, with 14 bases in between. There are 16 residues in the CDR3. As DNA, the CDR3 is TGCGCCAGCAGCACTACCCCGGGTAGTGGGGCCAACGTCCTGACTTTC. Encoded protein: CASSTTPGSGANVLTF.

The chain joins TRBV5-4 to TRBJ1-1; TRBD1 matches at 9 bases. Trimming at V came to 4 bases and at J to 3 bases, leaving 4 bases not matched to a gene. Germline CDR1 SGHNT, CDR2 YYREEE (reference sequence). The CDR3 is 14 amino acids. The CDR3 protein is CASSPDRGYTEAFF. In DNA, the CDR3 is TGTGCCAGCAGCCCCGACAGGGGGTACACTGAAGCTTTCTTT.